This T cell receptor beta chain was obtained from a study of post-analysis software for immune sequencing data. Built from TCR beta cDNA, the libraries had unique molecular identifiers in them. Input populations of about 0.95 to 11 million T cells gave rise to approximately 480,000 cDNA molecules. Each CDR3 protein gets one entry after TCRdb re-called the PCR reads with MiXCR. The data contain about 760,000 distinct CDR3 sequences, roughly 29% of them singletons. V trimming: 8 bases; J trimming: 3 bases; junction bases outside the gene matches: 9. Germline V lookup: CDR1 SGHRS, CDR2 YFSETQ. CDR3 size: 15 residues. About this clonotype: The antigen is not known.

Study results and caveats: Relative to controls, patients had roughly five TRBV segments at higher frequency, with TRBV5-6, TRBV5-1 and TRBV20-1 among these.

This clonotype originated in a girl aged 10-17 years with multiple sclerosis. The J gene is TRBJ2-3, the V gene TRBV5-1; 10 nucleotides match TRBD2. Material for sequencing was blood. CDR3 sequence (DNA): TGCGCCAGTGCCCCAGCGGGGGGGTTTACAGATACGCAGTATTTT. Translating it yields CASAPAGGFTDTQYF.